This passage covers 25 T cell receptor beta chains from one sample sequenced in a study of blood T cell repertoires in COVID-19. Produced via immunoSEQ multiplex PCR; TCRdb's table is partial and in-frame only. The sample gives some 190,000 clones, roughly 84% of which show up once; 5% to 7.5% is in the top ten. Sequences were obtained from peripheral blood. All receptors come from a middle-aged woman who had recovered from COVID-19.

This rearrangement joins TRBV11-3 to TRBJ2-1; TRBD2 is a possible D gene (5 bases). Germline loops: CDR1 SGHNT, CDR2 YENEEA. This CDR3 comprises 13 residues. V was clipped by 4 bases and J by 9 bases, with 13 bases between them. This CDR3 reads CASSSLARAEQFF. The CDR3 DNA reads TGTGCCAGCAGCTCTCTAGCTAGGGCTGAGCAGTTCTTC.

The chain has TRBV7-2 and TRBJ2-7; D is perhaps TRBD2 (5 bases). Trimming pared 1 base from V and 3 bases from J, leaving 16 bases between. The germline CDR1 and CDR2 sequences are SGHTA and FQGNSA. The CDR3 loop spans 16 amino acids. The CDR3 DNA reads TGTGCCAGCAGCTTAGGAGGAGCAGAGGGCTACTACGAGCAGTACTTC. It is translated as CASSLGGAEGYYEQYF.

This chain connects TRBV7-9 to TRBJ2-1, with D maybe TRBD1 (5 bases). Germline lookup yields CDR1 SEHNR and CDR2 FQNEAQ (reference sequence). The CDR3 runs to 15 residues. Trimming pared 5 bases from V and 9 bases from J, leaving 20 bases between. This chain's CDR3 is CASSPQADPGIEQFF. Written as DNA, the CDR3 is TGTGCCAGCAGCCCGCAAGCCGATCCAGGGATTGAGCAGTTCTTC.

The rearrangement joins TRBV4-2 to TRBJ2-1; TRBD2 might be the D (6 bases). This CDR3 has 16 residues. The V end was cut by 4 bases, the J end by 3 bases, with 16 bases between. Germline loops: CDR1 LGHNA, CDR2 YNFKEQ. The CDR3 is CASSPLARDFYNEQFF. CDR3 DNA: TGTGCCAGCAGCCCCCTGGCGCGGGACTTCTACAATGAGCAGTTCTTC.

This chain links TRBV6-5 with TRBJ1-1, with a weak D call TRBD1 (6 bases). The CDR3 runs 15 residues. Germline V CDR1 and CDR2: MNHEY, SVGAGI. Between the trimmed V and J ends, which lost 2 bases and 1 base, there was a span of 11 bases. CDR3 protein: CASSYMQGRNTEAFF. CDR3 DNA: TGTGCCAGCAGTTACATGCAGGGGAGGAACACTGAAGCTTTCTTT.

Only one count was recorded for this clone. The rearrangement links TRBV28 to TRBJ1-6, with 7 bases identical to TRBD1. Germline V gene lookup returns CDR1 MDHEN and CDR2 SYDVKM. This CDR3 contains 14 residues. V shed 5 bases and J 10 bases; nucleotides not matched to a gene: 8. The CDR3 nucleotides read TGTGCCAGCAGTCTCGGGACAGAGCGGTCACCCCTCCACTTT. Translated, it gives CASSLGTERSPLHF.

The chain recombines TRBV25-1 with TRBJ1-2; TRBD1 matches 8 bases. V lost 3 bases to trimming and J lost 10 bases; unmatched junction nucleotides: 10. The length of the CDR3 is 14 residues. Per germline, CDR1 MGHDK and CDR2 SYGVNS. The CDR3 DNA sequence: TGTGCCAGCAGTGATAGTGACAGGGGCTTCGACTACACCTTC. It is translated as CASSDSDRGFDYTF.

This chain connects TRBV10-3 to TRBJ2-1; D is perhaps TRBD1 (6 bases). Germline CDR1 ENHRY, CDR2 SYGVKD. The V end was cut by 8 bases, the J end by 4 bases, with 12 bases between. This CDR3 comprises 13 residues. CDR3: CAIRGTTYNEQFF. For the CDR3, the DNA is TGTGCCATCCGTGGGACAACATACAATGAGCAGTTCTTC.

This clone was seen a few times. J is TRBJ2-7 and V is TRBV18, with 9 bases aligning to TRBD1. CDR1 and CDR2 from the germline V gene are KGHSH and LQKENI. Unmatched junction bases numbered 12, after V lost 3 bases and J lost 3 bases. The CDR3 has 17 residues. The CDR3 coding sequence is TGTGCCAGCTCACCCTCCACCGGGACAGGGAGCATCTACGAGCAGTACTTC. Its translation: CASSPSTGTGSIYEQYF.

The chain recombines TRBV25-1 with TRBJ1-6; 9 bases map to TRBD1. Germline V gene data show CDR1 as MGHDK and CDR2 as SYGVNS. The CDR3 runs to 13 residues. After removal of 9 bases from V and 6 bases from J, the junction contained 3 bases not matched to a gene. The CDR3 bases are TGTGCCAGTAAGGGACAGGGTAATTCACCCCTCCACTTT. Protein product: CASKGQGNSPLHF.

V gene TRBV18 combines with J gene TRBJ1-2; 7 bases agree with TRBD1. Germline V gene lookup returns CDR1 KGHSH and CDR2 LQKENI. This CDR3 region has 15 residues. Germline trimming cut 8 bases from V and 1 base from J; bases unmatched to any gene: 10. The CDR3 DNA is TGTGCCAGCGCCCCGGGACAGACACTTAACTATGGCTACACCTTC. Its translation: CASAPGQTLNYGYTF.

The chain has TRBV27 and TRBJ2-1; 10 nucleotides align to TRBD2. The germline V gene encodes CDR1 MNHEY and CDR2 SMNVEV (reference sequence). The CDR3 extends over 15 amino acids. V shed 5 bases and J 7 bases; nucleotides not matched to a gene: 8. For the CDR3, the DNA is TGTGCCAGCAGTAGCGGGACTAGCGTTCAAAATGAGCAGTTCTTC. This encodes CASSSGTSVQNEQFF.

This sequence joins TRBV13 and TRBJ2-1; a weak D match, TRBD2 (5 bases). CDR1 is PRHDT, CDR2 FYEKMQ, per germline (reference sequence). The CDR3 is 13 amino acids. Deletions cut 5 bases from V and 7 bases from J, with 12 bases between. The CDR3 DNA reads TGTGCCAGCAGCCCCGGGGAACTGAATGAGCAGTTCTTC. Protein: CASSPGELNEQFF.

This clone came up a few times. The V and J genes are TRBV6-5 and TRBJ1-5, with no clear D. Germline lookup yields CDR1 MNHEY and CDR2 SVGAGI. The CDR3 is 15 residues long. V was pared by 8 bases and J by 0 bases, with 14 bases between. This CDR3 is CASRGQSYSNQPQHF. The CDR3 region has the DNA TGTGCCAGCCGAGGGCAAAGCTATAGCAATCAGCCCCAGCATTTT.

The rearrangement links TRBV19 to TRBJ2-1; D might be TRBD2 (5 bases). CDR1 and CDR2 from the germline V gene are LNHDA and SQIVND (reference sequence). The CDR3 loop spans 15 amino acids. V was trimmed by 0 bases and J by 4 bases, leaving 10 bases between them. Written as DNA, the CDR3 is TGTGCCAGTAGTATAGATATCGGAGGTTACAATGAGCAGTTCTTC. It is translated as CASSIDIGGYNEQFF.

J is TRBJ1-3 and V is TRBV5-4, with D perhaps matching TRBD1 (6 bases). Trimming took off 4 bases at V and 0 bases at J, with 11 bases between the two ends. Germline V CDR1 and CDR2: SGHNT, YYREEE (reference sequence). This CDR3 contains 15 residues. The CDR3 DNA sequence: TGTGCCAGCAGCCTAGAGACAGGCTCTGGAAACACCATATATTTT. Translating it yields CASSLETGSGNTIYF.

The V and J genes are TRBV5-1 and TRBJ2-1; 9 bases are shared with TRBD2. J gave up 5 bases and V 7 bases, and 10 bases lay outside the gene matches. This CDR3 region has 15 residues. The germline V gene encodes CDR1 SGHRS and CDR2 YFSETQ. This CDR3 reads CASQPLAGNNNEQFF. CDR3 nucleotides: TGCGCCAGCCAACCTCTAGCGGGGAATAACAATGAGCAGTTCTTC.

The chain carries TRBV27 and TRBJ1-5; a weak D match, TRBD1 (5 bases). Germline lookup yields CDR1 MNHEY and CDR2 SMNVEV (reference sequence). V gave up 6 bases and J gave up 11 bases, with 23 bases separating them. The CDR3 loop spans 15 amino acids. The CDR3: CASSQTDGGRDAQHF. CDR3 sequence (DNA): TGTGCCAGCAGCCAAACAGACGGGGGGAGGGACGCCCAGCATTTT.

The gene calls are TRBV5-8 and TRBJ2-3; 8 bases are shared with TRBD1. Germline CDR1 reads SGHTS; CDR2 reads YDEGEE. The CDR3 spans 14 residues. The V and J ends lost 4 bases and 11 bases, in that order; junction bases with no gene match: 12. CDR3 loop: CASSQRPDRDGQYF. The CDR3 DNA reads as TGTGCCAGCAGCCAGAGGCCGGACAGGGATGGGCAGTATTTT.

V gene TRBV5-4 combines with J gene TRBJ2-5, with 7 bases aligning to TRBD2. With V trimmed by 4 bases and J by 2 bases, 11 bases remained unmatched. The V gene's germline CDR1 is SGHNT and CDR2 YYREEE (reference sequence). This CDR3 spans 16 amino acids. The CDR3 spells CASSLYTGGPQETQYF. The CDR3, as DNA: TGTGCCAGCAGCCTTTATACGGGAGGACCACAAGAGACCCAGTACTTC. The full variable domain, completed using reference TRBV5-4 and TRBJ2-5, is ETGVTQSPTHLIKTRGQQVTLRCSSQSGHNTVSWYQQALGQGPQFIFQYYREEENGRGNFPPRFSGLQFPNYSSELNVNALELDDSALYLCASSLYTGGPQETQYFGPGTRLLVL.

The chain is built from TRBV19 and TRBJ2-1; TRBD2 aligns across 12 bases. J lost 4 bases, V lost 2 bases, and 6 bases had no gene match. The germline gives CDR1 LNHDA, CDR2 SQIVND (reference sequence). CDR3 length: 17 residues. The CDR3 sequence is CASSISRLAGGYNEQFF. Here the CDR3 DNA reads TGTGCCAGTAGTATATCTCGCCTAGCGGGAGGGTACAATGAGCAGTTCTTC.

The chain uses TRBV6-2 or TRBV6-3 and TRBJ2-1; TRBD2 is a possible D gene (5 bases). Germline CDR1 reads MNHEY; CDR2 reads SVGEGT. CDR3 size: 15 residues. Deletions cut 2 bases from V and 4 bases from J, with 12 bases between. The CDR3 coding sequence is TGTGCCAGCAGTTACACAACTAGGCTATACAATGAGCAGTTCTTC. It encodes CASSYTTRLYNEQFF.

In nucleotides, the CDR3 is TGTGCCAGCAGCTCAGAGGTAGAAGCTTTCTTT. Protein sequence: CASSSEVEAFF. The chain recombines TRBV7-9 with TRBJ1-1; no clear D. This CDR3 region has 11 residues. The germline V gene has CDR1 SEHNR and CDR2 FQNEAQ (reference sequence). Trimming stripped 4 bases from V and 8 bases from J, with 8 bases between.

The chain uses TRBV11-2 and TRBJ2-1; D may be TRBD1 (6 bases). The CDR3 length is 16 residues. The ends were cut back, 5 bases at V and 6 bases at J, with 20 bases in the middle. Germline CDR1 SGHAT, CDR2 FQNNGV. CDR3 sequence: CASSQKTGIRGNEQFF. The CDR3 DNA is TGTGCCAGCAGCCAAAAAACAGGGATTAGGGGCAATGAGCAGTTCTTC.

This clone was recorded once. This chain connects TRBV27 to TRBJ2-7; 7 bases fit TRBD1. The CDR3 spans 15 residues. With 5 bases clipped from V and 5 bases from J, the junction kept 12 bases outside the gene matches. Germline V gene lookup returns CDR1 MNHEY and CDR2 SMNVEV (reference sequence). The CDR3 region is CASSRDSLYGDEQYF. In DNA form, the CDR3 reads TGTGCCAGCAGTAGGGACAGTCTTTACGGGGACGAGCAGTACTTC.